One T cell receptor beta chain is described in this entry. Data came from immunoSEQ multiplex PCR; TCRdb stores just in-frame clones and leaves some out. This table holds some 140,000 clones, roughly four fifths found once. These data come from a study of blood T cell repertoires in COVID-19. Study details: T cells, B-cell-depleted T cells, or PBMCs provided the cDNA or gDNA that served as material.

V dropped 7 bases and J dropped 1; count of bases not matched to a gene: 5. This CDR3 contains 13 residues. The germline V gene encodes CDR1 SQVTM and CDR2 ANQGSEA. The sequence was obtained from an older man with acute or convalescent COVID-19. The sample was peripheral blood. The rearrangement links TRBV29-1 to TRBJ2-5; 8 positions match TRBD1. The CDR3, as DNA: TGCAGCGCCGGGACAGGTCCCCAAGAGACCCAGTACTTC. It yields the protein CSAGTGPQETQYF.